What follows is one T cell receptor (beta chain) and its context. The CDR3 sequence is 14 residues long. CDR1 and CDR2 (germline): SGHTA, FQGNSA. V trimming: 5 bases; J trimming: 6 bases; junction bases outside the gene matches: 3. This sample stems from a study of blood T cell repertoires in COVID-19. Study-level background: Whether acute or convalescent, the COVID-19 samples came from the United States, Italy and Spain. Nucleic acid was either cDNA or gDNA, and it came from T cells, B-cell-depleted T cells, or PBMCs.

Profiled with immunoSEQ multiplex PCR; TCRdb holds only in-frame clones, not every one. The repertoire has some 150,000 clones, 70% to 90% of them found once; the top ten carry 6.5% to 9.5%. The TCR originated in a woman aged 55-70 years with COVID-19, enrolled during active disease. J is TRBJ2-3 and V is TRBV7-2; 12 nucleotides line up with TRBD1. Material: peripheral blood. In DNA form, the CDR3 reads TGTGCCAGCAGCAGGGACAGGGGGCGGGATACGCAGTATTTT. Translating it yields CASSRDRGRDTQYF.